The present T cell receptor (beta chain) was sequenced within a study of blood T cells in healthy people across ages. Trimming cost V 4 bases and J 6 bases; bases outside gene matches: 9. The CDR3 covers 14 residues. The germline CDR1 and CDR2 sequences are SQVTM and ANQGSEA. This clonotype was counted a few times. The target antigen is unknown. Broader study findings: Across samples, TCR beta diversity tracked strongly with naive T cell percentage. The lack of PBMC sorting stopped any conclusive naive versus antigen-experienced comparison.

Each individual donor underwent a draw of ten milliliters of peripheral blood. Isolating PBMCs gave at least 6 million of these cells per sample. A J-beta primer mix and a sample-barcoded 5' primer were used in a second PCR of about 7 to 12 cycles. TCRdb re-analysed the 5' RACE reads in MiXCR, keeping a single row per CDR3 protein. The data show 1.5 million to 2 million distinct CDR3 sequences, with around 50% seen just once and over 2% held by the top ten. The sequence was collected from a woman aged 35 to 49 in good health. The V gene is TRBV29-1, the J gene TRBJ2-3; 8 bases are shared with TRBD1. The sample comprised blood. In nucleotides, the CDR3 is TGCAGCGTTGCCCTTGGACAGGGTTTGGATACGCAGTATTTT. This gives the protein CSVALGQGLDTQYF.